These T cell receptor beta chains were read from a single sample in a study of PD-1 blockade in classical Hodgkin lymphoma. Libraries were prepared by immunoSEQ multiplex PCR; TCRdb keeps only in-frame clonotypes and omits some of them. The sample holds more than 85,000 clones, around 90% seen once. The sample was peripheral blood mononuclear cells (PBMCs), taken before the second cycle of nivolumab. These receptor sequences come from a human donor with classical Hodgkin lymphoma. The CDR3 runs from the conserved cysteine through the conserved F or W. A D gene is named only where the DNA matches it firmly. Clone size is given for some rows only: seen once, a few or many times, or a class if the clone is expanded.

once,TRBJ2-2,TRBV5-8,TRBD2,CAPSGGSWDTGELFF,TGTGCCCCCAGTGGCGGGAGTTGGGACACCGGGGAGCTGTTTTTT
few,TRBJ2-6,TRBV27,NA,CASSLRRPSSGANVLTF,TGTGCCAGCAGTTTACGAAGGCCTAGCTCTGGGGCCAACGTCCTGACTTTC
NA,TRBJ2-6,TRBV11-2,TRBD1,CASSSPTGTGGTGANVLTF,TGTGCCAGCAGCTCACCCACCGGGACAGGGGGGACTGGGGCCAACGTCCTGACTTTC
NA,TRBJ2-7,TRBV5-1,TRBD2,CASSLSALAGVDEQYF,TGCGCCAGCAGCCTCTCTGCCCTAGCGGGAGTCGACGAGCAGTACTTC
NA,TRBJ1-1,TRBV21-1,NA,CASETREKGEAFF,TGTGCCAGCGAGACCAGGGAGAAGGGCGAAGCTTTCTTT
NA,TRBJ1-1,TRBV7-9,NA,CASSLGRVVNTEAFF,TGTGCCAGCAGCTTAGGTAGGGTAGTGAACACTGAAGCTTTCTTT
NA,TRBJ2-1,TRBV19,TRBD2,CASSIPAGGGNEQFF,TGTGCCAGTAGTATCCCAGCGGGAGGGGGGAATGAGCAGTTCTTC
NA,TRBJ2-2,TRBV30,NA,CAFTRSAGELFF,TGTGCTTTTACTAGGAGCGCCGGGGAGCTGTTTTTT
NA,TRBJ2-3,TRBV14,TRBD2,CASSHQSGRAADTQYF,TGTGCCAGCAGCCACCAAAGCGGGAGGGCCGCAGATACGCAGTATTTT
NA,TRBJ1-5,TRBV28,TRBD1,CASRRQGNSNQPQHF,TGTGCCAGCAGACGACAGGGGAATAGCAATCAGCCCCAGCATTTT
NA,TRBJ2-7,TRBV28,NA,CASSTGFGEQYF,TGTGCCAGCAGTACAGGATTTGGCGAGCAGTACTTC
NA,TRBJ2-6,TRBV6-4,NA,CASSDEGPGANVLTF,TGTGCCAGCAGTGACGAGGGGCCTGGGGCCAACGTCCTGACTTTC
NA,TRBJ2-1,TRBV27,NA,CASNPVSLLRSYNEQFF,TGTGCCAGCAATCCCGTAAGCCTCCTCCGCTCCTACAATGAGCAGTTCTTC
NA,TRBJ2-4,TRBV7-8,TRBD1,CASSPLDRTNIQYF,TGTGCCAGCAGCCCCTTGGACAGGACAAACATTCAGTACTTC
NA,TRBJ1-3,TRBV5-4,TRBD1,CASSLGTPRGPGNTIYF,TGTGCCAGCAGCTTGGGTACCCCCAGGGGGCCAGGAAACACCATATATTTT
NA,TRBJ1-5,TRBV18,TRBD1,CASSQAWQGDQPQHF,TGTGCCAGCTCACAGGCTTGGCAGGGGGATCAGCCCCAGCATTTT
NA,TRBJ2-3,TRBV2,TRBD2,CASRSPGLAGATDTQYF,TGTGCCAGCAGATCGCCCGGACTAGCGGGAGCCACAGATACGCAGTATTTT
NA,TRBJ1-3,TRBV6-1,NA,CASSEGNWSGNTIYF,TGTGCCAGCAGTGAAGGGAATTGGTCTGGAAACACCATATATTTT
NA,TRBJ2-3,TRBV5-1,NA,CASSLVGPTDTQYF,TGCGCCAGCAGCTTGGTGGGACCCACAGATACGCAGTATTTT
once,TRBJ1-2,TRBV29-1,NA,CSVEDWREKNYGYTF,TGCAGCGTTGAAGATTGGCGGGAAAAAAACTATGGCTACACCTTC
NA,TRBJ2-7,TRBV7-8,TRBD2,CASSFSGRYSYEQYF,TGTGCCAGCAGCTTTAGCGGGAGGTACTCCTACGAGCAGTACTTC
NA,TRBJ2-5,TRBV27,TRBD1,CASSQRQGATQYF,TGTGCCAGCAGTCAACGACAGGGTGCGACCCAGTACTTC
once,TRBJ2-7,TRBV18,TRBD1,CASSPPGQGSYEQYF,TGTGCCAGCTCACCGCCGGGACAGGGGTCCTACGAGCAGTACTTC
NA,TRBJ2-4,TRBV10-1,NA,CASSEYEPGRAKNIQYF,TGCGCCAGCAGTGAGTACGAGCCAGGAAGGGCCAAAAACATTCAGTACTTC
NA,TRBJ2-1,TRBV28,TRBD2,CASSLIFSGNEAEQFF,TGTGCCAGCAGTTTAATTTTTAGCGGGAATGAGGCTGAGCAGTTCTTC
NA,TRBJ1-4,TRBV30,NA,CAWRGATNEKLFF,TGTGCCTGGAGAGGCGCAACTAATGAAAAACTGTTTTTT
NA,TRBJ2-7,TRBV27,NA,CASSFGPLDGTYEQYF,TGTGCCAGCAGTTTTGGCCCCCTGGACGGTACCTACGAGCAGTACTTC
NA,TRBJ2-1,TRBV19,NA,CASSTTGTGSYNEQFF,TGTGCCAGTAGTACAACCGGGACGGGCTCCTACAATGAGCAGTTCTTC
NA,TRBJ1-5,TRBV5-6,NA,CASSLIGNQPQHF,TGTGCCAGCAGCTTGATCGGCAATCAGCCCCAGCATTTT
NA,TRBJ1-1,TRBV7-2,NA,CASASGVEAFF,TGTGCCAGTGCCAGTGGCGTTGAAGCTTTCTTT
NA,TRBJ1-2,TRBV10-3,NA,CAISEGRAEGYTF,TGTGCCATCAGTGAAGGCAGGGCGGAAGGCTACACCTTC
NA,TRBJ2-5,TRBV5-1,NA,CASSLDVEPRTQYF,TGCGCCAGCAGCTTGGATGTGGAGCCCCGGACCCAGTACTTC
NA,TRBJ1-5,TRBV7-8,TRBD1,CASSRGQVDNSNQPQHF,TGTGCCAGCAGCCGGGGACAGGTCGACAATAGCAATCAGCCCCAGCATTTT
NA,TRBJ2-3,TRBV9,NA,CASSLGGSTDTQYF,TGTGCCAGCAGCCTCGGGGGAAGCACAGATACGCAGTATTTT
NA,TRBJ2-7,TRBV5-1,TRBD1,CASSLGGASYEQYF,TGCGCCAGCAGCTTAGGGGGCGCGAGCTACGAGCAGTACTTC
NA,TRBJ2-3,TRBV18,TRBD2,CASSPPLLASTDTQYF,TGTGCCAGCTCACCACCGTTACTAGCGAGCACAGATACGCAGTATTTT
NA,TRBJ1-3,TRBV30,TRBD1,CAWISDRSGNTIYF,TGTGCCTGGATTTCGGACAGGTCGGGAAACACCATATATTTT
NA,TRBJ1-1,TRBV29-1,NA,CSVRSQQNTEAFF,TGCAGCGTTCGGAGTCAACAGAACACTGAAGCTTTCTTT
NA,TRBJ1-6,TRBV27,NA,CASSFLAGNNSPLHF,TGTGCCAGCAGTTTCCTGGCGGGGAATAATTCACCCCTCCACTTT
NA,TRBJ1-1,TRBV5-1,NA,CASSLAGMNTEAFF,TGCGCCAGCAGCTTGGCCGGCATGAACACTGAAGCTTTCTTT
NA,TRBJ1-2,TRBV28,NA,CASSSLRTVANYGYTF,TGTGCCAGCAGTTCACTTCGGACAGTAGCTAACTATGGCTACACCTTC
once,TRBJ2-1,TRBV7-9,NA,CASSAPPGTGDNEQFF,TGTGCCAGCAGCGCCCCGCCCGGGACTGGAGACAATGAGCAGTTCTTC
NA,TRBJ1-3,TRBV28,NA,CASSLMGEPGNTIYF,TGTGCCAGCAGTTTAATGGGGGAACCTGGAAACACCATATATTTT
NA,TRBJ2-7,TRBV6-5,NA,CASSYSNEQYF,TGTGCCAGCAGTTACTCGAACGAGCAGTACTTC
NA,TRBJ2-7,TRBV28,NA,CASSSRSYFQRQYF,TGTGCCAGCAGTTCGCGCTCTTACTTCCAGCGGCAGTACTTC
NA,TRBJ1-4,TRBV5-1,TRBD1,CASSNGGQGGEKLFF,TGCGCCAGCAGCAACGGGGGACAGGGTGGCGAAAAACTGTTTTTT
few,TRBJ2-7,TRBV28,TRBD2,CASSLYTASGDEQYF,TGTGCCAGCAGTTTATACACCGCTAGCGGCGACGAGCAGTACTTC
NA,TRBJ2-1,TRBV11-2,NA,CASSPLVSVSIEQFF,TGTGCCAGCAGCCCCCTAGTTTCCGTCTCTATTGAGCAGTTCTTC